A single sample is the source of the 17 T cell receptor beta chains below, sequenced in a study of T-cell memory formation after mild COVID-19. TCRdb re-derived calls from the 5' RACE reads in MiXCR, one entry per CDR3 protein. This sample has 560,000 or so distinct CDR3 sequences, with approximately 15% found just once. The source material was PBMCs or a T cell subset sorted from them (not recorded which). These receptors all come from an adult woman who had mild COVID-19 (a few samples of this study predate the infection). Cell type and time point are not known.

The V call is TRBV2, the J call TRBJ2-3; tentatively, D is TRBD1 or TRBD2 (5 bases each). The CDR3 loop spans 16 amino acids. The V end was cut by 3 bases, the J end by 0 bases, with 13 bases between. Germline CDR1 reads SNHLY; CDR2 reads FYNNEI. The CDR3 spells CASSEGPFASTDTQYF. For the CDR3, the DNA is TGTGCCAGCAGTGAGGGACCATTCGCTAGCACAGATACGCAGTATTTT.

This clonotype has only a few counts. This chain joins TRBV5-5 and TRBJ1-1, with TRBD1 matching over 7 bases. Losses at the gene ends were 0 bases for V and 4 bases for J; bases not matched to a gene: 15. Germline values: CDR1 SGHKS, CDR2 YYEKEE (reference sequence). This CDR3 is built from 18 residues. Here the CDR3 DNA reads TGTGCCAGCAGCTTGGTGAGAGGGGGCGGAGGTCGGAGCACTGAAGCTTTCTTT. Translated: CASSLVRGGGGRSTEAFF.

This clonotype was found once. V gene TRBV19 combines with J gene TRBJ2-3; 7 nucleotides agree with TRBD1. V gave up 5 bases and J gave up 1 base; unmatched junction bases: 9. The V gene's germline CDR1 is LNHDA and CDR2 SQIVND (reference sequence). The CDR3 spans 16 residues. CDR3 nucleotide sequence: TGTGCCAGTAGTGGAAGGACAGGTCTGGGCACAGATACGCAGTATTTT. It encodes CASSGRTGLGTDTQYF.

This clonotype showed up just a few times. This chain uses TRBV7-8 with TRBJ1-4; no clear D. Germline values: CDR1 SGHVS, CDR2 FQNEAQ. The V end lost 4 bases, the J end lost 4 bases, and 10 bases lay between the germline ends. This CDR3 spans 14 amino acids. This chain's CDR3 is CASSSSRVNEKLFF. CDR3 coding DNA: TGTGCCAGCAGCTCCTCTCGGGTTAATGAAAAACTGTTTTTT.

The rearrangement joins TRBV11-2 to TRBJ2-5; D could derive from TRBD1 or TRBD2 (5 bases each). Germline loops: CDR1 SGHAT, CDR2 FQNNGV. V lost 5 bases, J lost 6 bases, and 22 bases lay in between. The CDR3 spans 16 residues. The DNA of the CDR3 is TGTGCCAGCAGCCCTCCCCGAACAGGACTTCATCAGACCCAGTACTTC. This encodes CASSPPRTGLHQTQYF.

The CDR3 reads CASSSPGRTQYF. CDR3 coding DNA: TGTGCCAGCAGCTCCCCGGGAAGGACCCAGTACTTC. This chain links TRBV7-2 with TRBJ2-5; weak D call: TRBD2 (5 bases). The V gene lost 4 bases and the J gene lost 7 bases, with 10 bases spanning the gap. Germline assignment: CDR1 SGHTA and CDR2 FQGNSA. The CDR3 totals 12 residues. Using reference TRBV7-2 and TRBJ2-5 for the parts outside the CDR3, the full variable domain is GAGVSQSPSNKVTEKGKDVELRCDPISGHTALYWYRQSLGQGLEFLIYFQGNSAPDKSGLPSDRFSAERTGGSVSTLTIQRTQQEDSAVYLCASSSPGRTQYFGPGTRLLVL.

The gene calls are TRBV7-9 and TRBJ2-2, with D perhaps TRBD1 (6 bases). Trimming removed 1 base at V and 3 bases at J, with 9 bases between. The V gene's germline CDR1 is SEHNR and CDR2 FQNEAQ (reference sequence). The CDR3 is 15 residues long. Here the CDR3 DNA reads TGTGCCAGCAGCTTAGAAGACAGGCACACCGGGGAGCTGTTTTTT. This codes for CASSLEDRHTGELFF.

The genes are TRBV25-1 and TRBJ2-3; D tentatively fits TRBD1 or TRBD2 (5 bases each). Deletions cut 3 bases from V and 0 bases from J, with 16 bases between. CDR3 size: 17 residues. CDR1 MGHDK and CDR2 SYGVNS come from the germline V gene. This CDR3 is CASSDRRRDPSTDTQYF. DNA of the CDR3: TGTGCCAGCAGTGACCGCCGCCGGGACCCAAGCACAGATACGCAGTATTTT.

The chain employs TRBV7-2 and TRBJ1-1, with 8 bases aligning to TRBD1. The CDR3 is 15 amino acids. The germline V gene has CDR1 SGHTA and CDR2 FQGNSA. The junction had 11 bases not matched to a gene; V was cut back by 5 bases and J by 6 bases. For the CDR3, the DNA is TGTGCCAGCAGCCACTCCCGGACAGGGCGGCCTGAAGCTTTCTTT. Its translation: CASSHSRTGRPEAFF.

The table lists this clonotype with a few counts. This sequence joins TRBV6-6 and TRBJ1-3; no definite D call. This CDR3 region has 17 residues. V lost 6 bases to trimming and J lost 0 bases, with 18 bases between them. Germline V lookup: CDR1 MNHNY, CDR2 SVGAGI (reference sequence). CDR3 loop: CASRGSALPRSGNTIYF. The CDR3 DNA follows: TGTGCCAGCAGGGGGTCAGCTCTACCCCGCTCTGGAAACACCATATATTTT.

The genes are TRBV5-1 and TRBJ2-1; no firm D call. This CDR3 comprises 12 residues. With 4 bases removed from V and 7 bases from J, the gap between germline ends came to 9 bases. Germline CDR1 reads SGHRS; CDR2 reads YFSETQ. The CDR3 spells CASSVAKNEQFF. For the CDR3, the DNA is TGCGCCAGCAGCGTTGCTAAGAATGAGCAGTTCTTC.

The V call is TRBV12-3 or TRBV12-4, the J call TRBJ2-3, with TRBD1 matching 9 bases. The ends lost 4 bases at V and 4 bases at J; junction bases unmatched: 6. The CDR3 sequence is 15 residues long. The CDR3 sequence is CASSYDRGNADTQYF. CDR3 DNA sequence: TGTGCCAGCAGTTATGACAGGGGGAACGCAGATACGCAGTATTTT.

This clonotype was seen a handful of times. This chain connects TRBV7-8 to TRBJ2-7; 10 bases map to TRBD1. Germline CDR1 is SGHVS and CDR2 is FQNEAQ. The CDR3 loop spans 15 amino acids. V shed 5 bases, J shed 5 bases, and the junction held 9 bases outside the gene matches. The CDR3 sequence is CASSRVPGQGNEQYF. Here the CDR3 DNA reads TGTGCCAGCAGCCGAGTCCCGGGACAGGGGAACGAGCAGTACTTC.

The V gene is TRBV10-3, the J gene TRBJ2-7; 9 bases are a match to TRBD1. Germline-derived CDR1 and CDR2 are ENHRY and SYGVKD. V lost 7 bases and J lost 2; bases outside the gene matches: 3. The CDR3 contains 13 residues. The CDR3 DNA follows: TGTGCCATCACGAGGGACAGGGCCTACGAGCAGTACTTC. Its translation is CAITRDRAYEQYF.

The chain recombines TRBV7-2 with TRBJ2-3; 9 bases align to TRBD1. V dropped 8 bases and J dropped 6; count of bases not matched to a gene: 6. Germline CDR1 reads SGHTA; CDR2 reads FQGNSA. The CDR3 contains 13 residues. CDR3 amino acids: CASGPDRGDTQYF. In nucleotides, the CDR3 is TGTGCCAGCGGACCAGACAGGGGGGATACGCAGTATTTT.

The CDR3 region is CAWRRQGSEQFF. The CDR3 DNA follows: TGTGCCTGGAGAAGACAGGGAAGTGAGCAGTTCTTC. The chain couples TRBV30 to TRBJ2-1; TRBD1 matches at 7 bases. CDR1 is GTSNPN, CDR2 SVGIG, per germline (reference sequence). The trim removed 3 bases at V and 9 bases at J, leaving 5 bases unmatched. The CDR3 consists of 12 residues.

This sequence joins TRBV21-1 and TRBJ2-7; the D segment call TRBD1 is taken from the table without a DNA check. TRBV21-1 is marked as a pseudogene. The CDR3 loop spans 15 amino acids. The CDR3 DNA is TGTGCCAGCAGCAAATTGGCGGGGGAAGGGCACGAGCAGTACTTC. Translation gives CASSKLAGEGHEQYF.